The 13 T cell receptor beta chains below were found in one sample sequenced in a study of radiotherapy plus CTLA-4 blockade in lung cancer. Measured with immunoSEQ multiplex PCR; TCRdb has only the in-frame clones, and not every one. The sample lists 70,000 to 90,000 clones, around 76% seen once, with over 20% in the top ten. The material was peripheral blood, obtained from a patient treated with radiotherapy plus ipilimumab. These receptors were collected from a human donor with non-small cell lung cancer whose response to radiotherapy plus ipilimumab could not be evaluated. Some clones in this sample may be carry-over from other donors' samples.

The rearrangement uses TRBV6-5 and TRBJ1-2; 7 nucleotides align to TRBD1. V shed 2 bases and J 3 bases; nucleotides not matched to a gene: 0. The CDR3 covers 13 residues. The germline V gene encodes CDR1 MNHEY and CDR2 SVGAGI. Here the CDR3 DNA reads TGTGCCAGCAGTTACACAGGGGACTATGGCTACACCTTC. This gives the protein CASSYTGDYGYTF.

The V call is TRBV6-5, the J call TRBJ1-1; D ambiguous. V lost 4 bases, J lost 7 bases, and 10 bases lay in between. The CDR3 has 12 residues. Germline CDR1 reads MNHEY; CDR2 reads SVGAGI. CDR3 region: CASSSPGNEAFF. The DNA for the CDR3 is TGTGCCAGCAGTTCCCCGGGAAATGAAGCTTTCTTT.

The chain employs TRBV6-1 and TRBJ1-2; TRBD1 aligns across 9 bases. CDR3 length: 13 residues. Germline lookup yields CDR1 MNHNS and CDR2 SASEGT. V lost 8 bases and J lost 8; bases outside the gene matches: 9. CDR3 residues: CASGTGRVWGYTF. CDR3 in DNA: TGTGCCAGCGGGACAGGGAGGGTTTGGGGCTACACCTTC.

This clone was found a few times. V and J are TRBV9 and TRBJ2-1; tentative D call: TRBD1 (5 bases). Trimming cost V 4 bases and J 7 bases, with 9 bases left between them. The germline CDR1 and CDR2 sequences are SGDLS and YYNGEE. This CDR3 contains 12 residues. CDR3 DNA: TGTGCCAGCAGCCCAGGGCGGAATGAGCAGTTCTTC. The encoded protein is CASSPGRNEQFF. Using reference TRBV9 and TRBJ2-1 for the parts outside the CDR3, the full variable domain is DSGVTQTPKHLITATGQRVTLRCSPRSGDLSVYWYQQSLDQGLQFLIQYYNGEERAKGNILERFSAQQFPDLHSELNLSSLELGDSALYFCASSPGRNEQFFGPGTRLTVL.

The rearrangement links TRBV6-1 to TRBJ1-4, with 7 bases lining up with TRBD1. Losses at the gene ends were 0 bases for V and 7 bases for J; bases not matched to a gene: 2. CDR3 size: 14 residues. The germline gives CDR1 MNHNS, CDR2 SASEGT. CDR3 sequence: CASSEAQGFEKLFF. CDR3 coding DNA: TGTGCCAGCAGTGAAGCACAGGGGTTTGAAAAACTGTTTTTT.

This clone was counted only a few times. This chain links TRBV4-1 with TRBJ2-3; D gene uncertain. The CDR3 has 15 amino acids. Trimming cost V 2 bases and J 2 bases, with 11 bases left between them. Germline V CDR1 and CDR2: MGHRA, YSYEKL. CDR3 in DNA: TGCGCCAGCAGCCAAATGGCTCGATCCACAGATACGCAGTATTTT. Translating it yields CASSQMARSTDTQYF.

V and J are TRBV4-1 and TRBJ1-5; the D is unclear. The germline V and J ends were trimmed by 1 base and 5 bases, with 12 bases remaining between them. The CDR3 runs 15 residues. Germline CDR1 and CDR2: MGHRA and YSYEKL. The CDR3 reads CASSQVYGAYQPQHF. As DNA, the CDR3 is TGCGCCAGCAGCCAAGTGTATGGAGCCTATCAGCCCCAGCATTTT.

The chain carries TRBV6-5 and TRBJ2-4; D ambiguous. The CDR3 runs 15 residues. With 0 bases removed from V and 6 bases from J, the gap between germline ends came to 12 bases. CDR1 and CDR2 (germline): MNHEY, SVGAGI. Written as DNA, the CDR3 is TGTGCCAGCAGTTACTCGAGCAGCCCGGGAAACATTCAGTACTTC. Translated: CASSYSSSPGNIQYF.

In its sample, this clone was seen a few times. V gene TRBV30 combines with J gene TRBJ2-3, with TRBD2 identical over 7 bases. CDR3 length: 15 residues. J was trimmed by 4 bases and V by 1 base; bases with no gene match: 8. Germline V gene data show CDR1 as GTSNPN and CDR2 as SVGIG (reference sequence). The CDR3 spells CAWSDRRGFSDTQYF. The CDR3 DNA follows: TGTGCCTGGAGTGATCGGCGGGGGTTCTCAGATACGCAGTATTTT.

This clone was found once. V and J are TRBV19 and TRBJ1-2, with no clear D. The germline CDR1 and CDR2 sequences are LNHDA and SQIVND (reference sequence). This CDR3 is built from 15 residues. V was trimmed by 3 bases and J by 8 bases, leaving 19 bases between them. Here the CDR3 DNA reads TGTGCCAGTAGTATTGGAAACCCGGGCGCGGGGGGCTACACCTTC. Its translation: CASSIGNPGAGGYTF.

The chain has TRBV7-8 and TRBJ2-1; D unclear. This CDR3 is 15 amino acids long. V dropped 5 bases and J dropped 5 bases, with 16 bases sitting between them. Germline CDR1 and CDR2: SGHVS and FQNEAQ. The CDR3 protein is CASSPQNTRHNEQFF. CDR3 DNA: TGTGCCAGCAGCCCACAGAACACTCGCCACAATGAGCAGTTCTTC.

The gene calls are TRBV5-1 and TRBJ2-5; TRBD2 agrees at 14 bases. The CDR3 has 16 amino acids. J gave up 2 bases and V 3 bases, and 3 bases lay outside the gene matches. Germline V lookup: CDR1 SGHRS, CDR2 YFSETQ. This CDR3 is CASSSRLAGGQETQYF. The DNA of the CDR3 is TGCGCCAGCAGCTCCCGACTAGCGGGGGGGCAAGAGACCCAGTACTTC.

The CDR3 is CASSEGRQDTGELFF. Here the CDR3 DNA reads TGCGCCAGCAGTGAGGGGAGACAAGACACCGGGGAGCTGTTTTTT. The chain joins TRBV10-2 to TRBJ2-2; possibly TRBD2 for D (5 bases). This CDR3 has 15 residues. Germline CDR1 WSHSY, CDR2 SAAADI. The ends were cut back, 2 bases at V and 3 bases at J, with 10 bases in the middle.